What follows describes a single T cell receptor beta chain. The data were taken from a study of blood T cell repertoires in COVID-19. Study details: PBMCs, B-cell-depleted T cells, or T cells were the source of the cDNA or gDNA that made up the material.

Libraries were prepared by immunoSEQ multiplex PCR; TCRdb keeps only in-frame clonotypes and omits some of them. The sample carries 150,000 to 200,000 clones, roughly 87% recorded once. Input material: PBMCs or T cells enriched from blood (not recorded which). The origin of this receptor is a woman in her forties with acute COVID-19.

CDR3 DNA sequence: TGTGCCAGTAGTCCTCCCCAGGGCTATGGCTACACCTTC. Encoded protein: CASSPPQGYGYTF. The V gene is TRBV19, the J gene TRBJ1-2; tentative D call: TRBD1 (5 bases). Germline lookup yields CDR1 LNHDA and CDR2 SQIVND (reference sequence). The CDR3 consists of 13 residues. The V end lost 5 bases, the J end lost 4 bases, and 11 bases lay between the germline ends.